The 14 T cell receptor beta chains given below trace back to one sample, sequenced in a study of T-cell memory formation after mild COVID-19. TCRdb used MiXCR to reprocess the 5' RACE reads, holding one entry per CDR3 protein. Among approximately 260,000 distinct CDR3 sequences listed, 16% were seen once. The source material was PBMCs or a T cell subset sorted from them (not recorded which). The receptors were gathered from a man younger than 30 who had mild COVID-19 (a few samples of this study predate the infection). Cell type and time point are not known.

There are a few counts of this clonotype. The chain combines TRBV7-2 with TRBJ2-5, with D hard to call. Trimming took off 5 bases at V and 4 bases at J, with 14 bases between the two ends. This CDR3 spans 14 amino acids. Germline V gene lookup returns CDR1 SGHTA and CDR2 FQGNSA. In DNA, the CDR3 is TGTGCCAGCAGCCTCTCCCGGGCAACAGAGACCCAGTACTTC. Encoded protein: CASSLSRATETQYF.

V is TRBV12-3 or TRBV12-4 and J is TRBJ1-5; TRBD1 is a possible D gene (5 bases). The V end was cut by 6 bases, the J end by 3 bases, with 21 bases between. The CDR3 loop spans 17 amino acids. CDR3 sequence reads: CASSYNPRAPNNQPQHF. The CDR3 coding sequence is TGTGCCAGCAGCTACAACCCCAGGGCGCCGAACAATCAGCCCCAGCATTTT.

This clonotype was seen a handful of times. This chain links TRBV20-1 with TRBJ1-1; D is possibly TRBD1 (5 bases). The V gene lost 2 bases and the J gene lost 4 bases, with 20 bases spanning the gap. Germline CDR1 reads DFQATT; CDR2 reads SNEGSKA (reference sequence). CDR3 size: 16 residues. In nucleotides, the CDR3 is TGCAGTGCTAGACGGGTCGGTCTGGGGGATGGCACTGAAGCTTTCTTT. Translation gives CSARRVGLGDGTEAFF.

The rearrangement uses TRBV5-1 and TRBJ1-2; no firm D call. Germline CDR1 and CDR2: SGHRS and YFSETQ. This CDR3 spans 14 amino acids. V gave up 0 bases and J gave up 4 bases, with 10 bases separating them. The DNA of the CDR3 is TGCGCCAGCAGCTTGGATTGGCAAGGCTATGGCTACACCTTC. It encodes CASSLDWQGYGYTF.

This clonotype was counted only a few times. The chain carries TRBV5-1 and TRBJ2-5; D gene ambiguous. Germline CDR1 and CDR2: SGHRS and YFSETQ. V was cut by 0 bases and J by 5 bases, with 11 bases left in between. The CDR3 runs to 14 residues. CDR3 DNA sequence: TGCGCCAGCAGCTTGGCGAATTTAGAGGAGACCCAGTACTTC. It codes for CASSLANLEETQYF.

The chain joins TRBV12-3 or TRBV12-4 to TRBJ1-2; D is possibly TRBD1 (6 bases). The CDR3 has 14 amino acids. The V end lost 3 bases, the J end lost 4 bases, and 12 bases lay between the germline ends. The CDR3 DNA reads as TGTGCCAGCAGTTTTGGGGGCTTGGGCTATGGCTACACCTTC. It is translated as CASSFGGLGYGYTF.

This rearrangement joins TRBV5-5 to TRBJ1-5; unclear D gene. Germline V gene sequence: CDR1 SGHKS, CDR2 YYEKEE (reference sequence). The CDR3 spans 18 residues. The V and J ends lost 0 bases and 0 bases respectively, with 16 bases between them. Written as DNA, the CDR3 is TGTGCCAGCAGCTTGGCCTCAGGAGCCACCCATAGCAATCAGCCCCAGCATTTT. Protein product: CASSLASGATHSNQPQHF.

This clonotype was seen only a few times. The chain has TRBV2 and TRBJ2-3; tentatively, D is TRBD2 (6 bases). The CDR3 spans 15 residues. V lost 11 bases, J lost 6 bases, and 24 bases lay in between. From germline, CDR1 is SNHLY and CDR2 FYNNEI. The CDR3 DNA reads as TGTGCCGCCCCCTCGGGGTTTGGGGACTTCGATACGCAGTATTTT. Protein product: CAAPSGFGDFDTQYF.

The sample holds a few counts of this clonotype. V and J are TRBV4-3 and TRBJ2-3, with 8 bases identical to TRBD2. The V gene's germline CDR1 is LGHNA and CDR2 YSLEER. The ends lost 1 base at V and 4 bases at J; junction bases unmatched: 4. This CDR3 region has 15 residues. CDR3 coding DNA: TGCGCCAGCAGCCAAGGGCGGGGGGCCTCAGATACGCAGTATTTT. Its protein is CASSQGRGASDTQYF.

This chain joins TRBV10-1 and TRBJ2-2; D unresolved. V gave up 3 bases and J gave up 8 bases, with 7 bases separating them. The CDR3 runs 12 residues. CDR1 and CDR2 from the germline V gene are WNHNN and SYGVQD (reference sequence). The CDR3 reads CASSEVRGELFF. The CDR3 DNA reads as TGCGCCAGCAGTGAAGTTCGAGGGGAGCTGTTTTTT.

The chain couples TRBV7-2 to TRBJ2-3; TRBD2 matches at 10 bases. The CDR3 spans 15 residues. V was clipped by 6 bases and J by 5 bases; unmatched bases: 8. The germline gives CDR1 SGHTA, CDR2 FQGNSA. The CDR3 loop is CASSRTSGEGDTQYF. CDR3 nucleotide sequence: TGTGCCAGCAGTCGTACTAGCGGGGAGGGAGATACGCAGTATTTT.

The rearrangement joins TRBV5-4 to TRBJ2-7, with D possibly being TRBD2 (5 bases). The V and J ends lost 0 bases and 3 bases respectively, with 10 bases between them. This CDR3 is built from 14 residues. Looked up from germline, CDR1 is SGHNT and CDR2 is YYREEE (reference sequence). CDR3 nucleotides: TGTGCCAGCAGCTTGGGGTCGGGAAGCTACGAGCAGTACTTC. Amino acids: CASSLGSGSYEQYF. Using reference TRBV5-4 and TRBJ2-7 for the parts outside the CDR3, the full variable domain is ETGVTQSPTHLIKTRGQQVTLRCSSQSGHNTVSWYQQALGQGPQFIFQYYREEENGRGNFPPRFSGLQFPNYSSELNVNALELDDSALYLCASSLGSGSYEQYFGPGTRLTVT.

The genes are TRBV20-1 and TRBJ1-5, with D possibly being TRBD1 (5 bases). CDR1 and CDR2 (germline): DFQATT, SNEGSKA (reference sequence). The CDR3 totals 13 residues. V lost 4 bases, J lost 2 bases, and 9 bases lay in between. CDR3 sequence: CSAIGEGNQPQHF. The CDR3 bases are TGCAGTGCTATAGGGGAGGGCAATCAGCCCCAGCATTTT.

This clonotype was counted a few times. The chain carries TRBV5-1 and TRBJ2-3; weak D call: TRBD1 (6 bases). The CDR3 length is 14 residues. Trimming cost V 6 bases and J 6 bases, with 17 bases left between them. Germline lookup yields CDR1 SGHRS and CDR2 YFSETQ. DNA of the CDR3: TGCGCCAGCAAGACAGGACAGCTTACGGATACGCAGTATTTT. Protein: CASKTGQLTDTQYF.